The 29 T cell receptor beta chains given below trace back to one sample, sequenced in a study of blood T cell repertoires in COVID-19. Libraries were prepared by immunoSEQ multiplex PCR; TCRdb keeps only in-frame clonotypes and omits some of them. This table has about 180,000 clones, 82% appearing once. Sequencing input: peripheral blood. Receptor source: a woman in her seventies with acute or convalescent COVID-19.

The CDR3 DNA reads as TGCGCCAGCAGCTGGGGACAGGGAGGGAGGAACACTGAAGCTTTCTTT. Translated: CASSWGQGGRNTEAFF. The J gene is TRBJ1-1, the V gene TRBV5-1; 9 positions agree with TRBD1. Looked up from germline, CDR1 is SGHRS and CDR2 is YFSETQ. The junction had 7 bases not matched to a gene; V was cut back by 3 bases and J by 1 base. CDR3 length equals 16 residues. The variable domain in full, with the rest retrieved from reference TRBV5-1 and TRBJ1-1, is KAGVTQTPRYLIKTRGQQVTLSCSPISGHRSVSWYQQTPGQGLQFLFEYFSETQRNKGNFPGRFSGRQFSNSRSEMNVSTLELGDSALYLCASSWGQGGRNTEAFFGQGTRLTVV.

The chain employs TRBV2 and TRBJ1-5, with D tentatively TRBD1 (6 bases). Germline-derived CDR1 and CDR2 are SNHLY and FYNNEI. The CDR3 has 15 amino acids. V lost 6 bases and J lost 7, with 19 bases in between. The CDR3 protein is CASSVLTGSAQPQHF. The CDR3 nucleotides are TGTGCCAGCAGCGTGCTGACAGGTTCCGCCCAGCCCCAGCATTTT.

The rearrangement links TRBV29-1 to TRBJ2-7, with D perhaps TRBD1 (6 bases). Trimming took off 7 bases at V and 2 bases at J, with 15 bases between the two ends. Germline V lookup: CDR1 SQVTM, CDR2 ANQGSEA. The CDR3 spans 13 residues. CDR3 loop: CSASQGMTYEQYF. The DNA for the CDR3 is TGCAGCGCCTCACAGGGTATGACCTACGAGCAGTACTTC.

This chain connects TRBV4-2 to TRBJ2-5; tentatively, D is TRBD1 (6 bases). The CDR3 extends over 15 amino acids. The V end lost 1 base, the J end lost 1 base, and 10 bases lay between the germline ends. CDR1 is LGHNA and CDR2 is YNFKEQ in the germline V gene. CDR3 sequence reads: CASSQGQAAQETQYF. The DNA for the CDR3 is TGTGCCAGCAGCCAAGGACAGGCAGCCCAAGAGACCCAGTACTTC.

The chain links TRBV5-5 to TRBJ1-4, with D unresolved. The ends were cut back, 1 base at V and 12 bases at J, with 7 bases in the middle. The CDR3 totals 11 residues. Germline values: CDR1 SGHKS, CDR2 YYEKEE (reference sequence). CDR3 nucleotide sequence: TGTGCCAGCAGCTTGTATCGTCAACTGTTTTTT. This gives the protein CASSLYRQLFF.

V is TRBV6-6 and J is TRBJ1-3, with D unclear. The CDR3 contains 15 residues. V was pared by 6 bases and J by 0 bases, with 12 bases between. The germline gives CDR1 MNHNY, CDR2 SVGAGI (reference sequence). The DNA for the CDR3 is TGTGCCAGCAGCCCCCTGATGAGCTCTGGAAACACCATATATTTT. Translated: CASSPLMSSGNTIYF.

This clone was picked up a small number of times. This chain joins TRBV6-5 and TRBJ2-1; TRBD2 aligns across 9 bases. J gave up 7 bases and V 8 bases, and 3 bases lay outside the gene matches. Germline values: CDR1 MNHEY, CDR2 SVGAGI. The CDR3 extends over 12 amino acids. The CDR3 loop is CASGSGSNEQFF. In DNA form, the CDR3 reads TGTGCCAGCGGTAGCGGGAGTAATGAGCAGTTCTTC.

V usage is TRBV12-3 or TRBV12-4 and J usage is TRBJ1-5, with 7 positions matching TRBD1. The CDR3 totals 12 residues. Trimming took 7 bases from V and 6 from J; bases not matched to a gene: 3. The CDR3 nucleotides read TGTGCCAGCACACAGGGGAGTCAGCCCCAGCATTTT. This codes for CASTQGSQPQHF.

The rearrangement joins TRBV4-2 to TRBJ1-2; no clear D gene. Germline V lookup: CDR1 LGHNA, CDR2 YNFKEQ. Trimming shortened V by 4 bases and J by 0 bases, and 9 bases separated the two germline ends. The CDR3 consists of 14 residues. The CDR3 here is CASSPGSANYGYTF. The CDR3 nucleotides are TGTGCCAGCAGCCCCGGGTCCGCTAACTATGGCTACACCTTC.

This chain links TRBV4-1 with TRBJ1-3; D uncertain. This CDR3 is 13 amino acids long. CDR1 is MGHRA, CDR2 YSYEKL, per germline. The ends were cut back, 0 bases at V and 5 bases at J, with 5 bases in the middle. The CDR3 region is CASSQERRNTIYF. The CDR3 DNA follows: TGCGCCAGCAGCCAAGAGAGGAGAAACACCATATATTTT.

The rearrangement uses TRBV6-5 and TRBJ2-3; D uncertain. CDR1 MNHEY and CDR2 SVGAGI come from the germline V gene. The ends were cut back, 3 bases at V and 6 bases at J, with 7 bases in the middle. The CDR3 runs to 12 residues. This CDR3 reads CASSYSRDTQYF. DNA of the CDR3: TGTGCCAGCAGTTATAGTCGTGATACGCAGTATTTT.

The gene calls are TRBV2 and TRBJ1-2; 7 bases match TRBD1. This CDR3 has 15 amino acids. CDR1 and CDR2 from the germline V gene are SNHLY and FYNNEI. V lost 4 bases, J lost 1 base, and 6 bases stayed unmatched. CDR3 sequence: CASSARTGDNYGYTF. CDR3 nucleotide sequence: TGTGCCAGCAGTGCAAGGACAGGTGATAACTATGGCTACACCTTC.

The J gene is TRBJ1-6, the V gene TRBV10-1, with TRBD1 matching 7 bases. V lost 6 bases, J lost 5 bases, and 10 bases stayed unmatched. The CDR3 is made up of 16 amino acids. Germline CDR1 is WNHNN and CDR2 is SYGVQD (reference sequence). The CDR3 reads CASRHSGGRNNSPLHF. The CDR3 region has the DNA TGCGCCAGCAGGCACTCAGGGGGAAGGAATAATTCACCCCTCCACTTT.

The chain uses TRBV3-1 (or the pseudogene TRBV3-2) and TRBJ2-4; 7 positions agree with TRBD2. CDR3 length: 13 residues. The V gene's germline CDR1 is LGHDT and CDR2 YNNKEL (reference sequence). With V trimmed by 4 bases and J by 6 bases, 3 bases remained unmatched. CDR3 DNA: TGTGCCAGCAGCCTTGCGGGAGCAAACATTCAGTACTTC. Protein: CASSLAGANIQYF.

The gene calls are TRBV6-1 and TRBJ2-7; D is ambiguous. The CDR3 totals 14 residues. Germline V gene lookup returns CDR1 MNHNS and CDR2 SASEGT. Trimming took 0 bases from V and 1 from J, leaving 7 bases between them. This CDR3 reads CASSEAGGSYEQYF. In DNA form, the CDR3 reads TGTGCCAGCAGTGAAGCCGGCGGATCCTACGAGCAGTACTTC.

In its sample, this clone was seen a few times. V usage is TRBV5-4 and J usage is TRBJ2-3; no clear D. Germline CDR1 is SGHNT and CDR2 is YYREEE (reference sequence). The V end was cut by 0 bases, the J end by 1 base, with 6 bases between. This CDR3 is 14 amino acids long. This chain's CDR3 is CASSLASGTDTQYF. In DNA form, the CDR3 reads TGTGCCAGCAGCTTGGCTAGTGGCACAGATACGCAGTATTTT.

This clone was observed a single time. The chain combines TRBV6-5 with TRBJ2-1; 7 bases map to TRBD2. The CDR3 length is 15 residues. CDR1 MNHEY and CDR2 SVGAGI come from the germline V gene. Trimming took 3 bases from V and 0 from J; bases not matched to a gene: 2. The CDR3 DNA reads TGTGCCAGCAGTTATCGGGGGGACTCCTACAATGAGCAGTTCTTC. This encodes CASSYRGDSYNEQFF.

The rearrangement joins TRBV18 to TRBJ1-3; D may be TRBD1 (5 bases). Trimming removed 1 base from V and 1 base from J, with 14 bases in between. From germline, CDR1 is KGHSH and CDR2 LQKENI. The CDR3 is made up of 17 amino acids. In DNA form, the CDR3 reads TGTGCCAGCTCACCACTAGAGACAGCCTTTTCTGGAAACACCATATATTTT. Its protein product is CASSPLETAFSGNTIYF.

The V and J genes are TRBV27 and TRBJ1-6; 7 bases are shared with TRBD1. Germline V gene data show CDR1 as MNHEY and CDR2 as SMNVEV (reference sequence). J was trimmed by 12 bases and V by 5 bases; bases with no gene match: 4. The CDR3 runs to 12 residues. Here the CDR3 DNA reads TGTGCCAGCAGTCCGAGACAGGGACCCCTCCACTTT. Its protein is CASSPRQGPLHF.

This sequence joins TRBV25-1 and TRBJ2-1; D is perhaps TRBD1 (6 bases). Germline lookup yields CDR1 MGHDK and CDR2 SYGVNS. V was trimmed by 7 bases and J by 9 bases, leaving 19 bases between them. The CDR3 spans 14 residues. This chain's CDR3 is CASTRDKVKFEQFF. CDR3 nucleotides: TGTGCCAGCACCCGGGACAAGGTAAAGTTTGAGCAGTTCTTC.

The genes are TRBV30 and TRBJ2-7; D ambiguous. Trimming took 1 base from V and 2 from J, leaving 3 bases between them. Looked up from germline, CDR1 is GTSNPN and CDR2 is SVGIG (reference sequence). The CDR3 sequence is 11 residues long. The CDR3, as DNA: TGTGCCTGGAGTGCAACCTACGAGCAGTACTTC. Its protein product is CAWSATYEQYF.

This clone was seen more than once but under ten times. The chain has TRBV30 and TRBJ1-2; TRBD1 aligns across 8 bases. Germline values: CDR1 GTSNPN, CDR2 SVGIG (reference sequence). Trimming cost V 4 bases and J 6 bases; bases outside gene matches: 7. This CDR3 has 13 residues. CDR3 sequence: CAWTGGASDGYTF. CDR3 nucleotide sequence: TGTGCCTGGACAGGGGGCGCCTCTGATGGCTACACCTTC.

The CDR3 region has the DNA TGTGCCAGCATGCGACAGGGATTGTCTCAGCCCCAGCATTTT. Translation gives CASMRQGLSQPQHF. The chain combines TRBV27 with TRBJ1-5; 7 positions match TRBD1. CDR1 and CDR2 (germline): MNHEY, SMNVEV (reference sequence). This CDR3 comprises 14 residues. Trimming cost V 7 bases and J 6 bases; bases outside gene matches: 9.

The chain is built from TRBV28 and TRBJ1-2, with D unresolved. The CDR3 runs to 12 residues. Trimming cost V 9 bases and J 2 bases, with 10 bases left between them. Germline-derived CDR1 and CDR2 are MDHEN and SYDVKM. CDR3 protein: CASASGNYGYTF. CDR3 DNA: TGTGCCAGTGCTAGTGGAAACTATGGCTACACCTTC.

The chain recombines TRBV7-9 with TRBJ2-5; 8 positions match TRBD2. V lost 8 bases, J lost 1 base, and 12 bases stayed unmatched. The CDR3 loop spans 16 amino acids. The germline V gene has CDR1 SEHNR and CDR2 FQNEAQ (reference sequence). Here the CDR3 reads CASQGVAGHIQETQYF. The CDR3 DNA reads TGTGCCAGCCAAGGGGTAGCGGGGCACATCCAAGAGACCCAGTACTTC.

V gene TRBV19 combines with J gene TRBJ1-5, with D hard to call. The V gene lost 3 bases and the J gene lost 1 base, with 7 bases spanning the gap. The CDR3 loop spans 14 amino acids. Germline-derived CDR1 and CDR2 are LNHDA and SQIVND (reference sequence). CDR3 nucleotides: TGTGCCAGTAGTATTTACCAGAGCAATCAGCCCCAGCATTTT. Its translation: CASSIYQSNQPQHF.

This chain joins TRBV5-8 and TRBJ2-5, with D perhaps matching TRBD1 (5 bases). Germline lookup yields CDR1 SGHTS and CDR2 YDEGEE. Trimming shortened V by 4 bases and J by 5 bases, and 21 bases separated the two germline ends. This CDR3 spans 16 amino acids. The CDR3 region is CASSHRWGQRGETQYF. In DNA, the CDR3 is TGTGCCAGCAGCCACCGTTGGGGTCAAAGGGGCGAGACCCAGTACTTC.

This chain links TRBV29-1 with TRBJ2-7; TRBD1 matches at 9 bases. CDR3 length: 14 residues. After removal of 6 bases from V and 2 bases from J, the junction contained 8 bases not matched to a gene. Germline values: CDR1 SQVTM, CDR2 ANQGSEA. CDR3 loop: CSVTGGRVPYEQYF. The DNA of the CDR3 is TGCAGCGTAACAGGGGGCCGCGTCCCCTACGAGCAGTACTTC.

This chain's CDR3 is CASRAINQPQHF. CDR3 in DNA: TGTGCCAGCAGGGCCATTAATCAGCCCCAGCATTTT. The chain has TRBV28 and TRBJ1-5, with no clear D. V lost 6 bases and J lost 4, with 7 bases in between. The CDR3 totals 12 residues. CDR1 and CDR2 from the germline V gene are MDHEN and SYDVKM.